Presented here are 17 T cell receptor beta chains from one specimen sequenced in a study of blood T cell repertoires in COVID-19. Generated by immunoSEQ multiplex PCR, the TCRdb table keeps only in-frame clones and is missing some. The sample lists about 38,000 clones; 80% to 90% were seen once. The sample was peripheral blood. The source is a human donor in a cohort sampled during active COVID-19.

The CDR3 DNA follows: TGTGCCATCAAAGACAGGGCGTCAGATACGCAGTATTTT. Amino acid sequence: CAIKDRASDTQYF. The chain combines TRBV10-3 with TRBJ2-3, with 7 bases that match TRBD1. The V segment lost 7 bases and the J segment 4 bases; nucleotides outside the gene matches: 5. Germline values: CDR1 ENHRY, CDR2 SYGVKD. The CDR3 spans 13 residues.

The chain combines TRBV9 with TRBJ2-1, with D uncertain. Germline V gene data show CDR1 as SGDLS and CDR2 as YYNGEE. Trimming took off 3 bases at V and 6 bases at J, with 7 bases between the two ends. This CDR3 is built from 12 residues. This chain's CDR3 is CASSAPFNEQFF. For the CDR3, the DNA is TGTGCCAGCAGCGCCCCTTTCAATGAGCAGTTCTTC.

V usage is TRBV15 and J usage is TRBJ1-3; 8 nucleotides line up with TRBD1. The V segment lost 0 bases and the J segment 5 bases; nucleotides outside the gene matches: 12. The CDR3 runs 18 residues. Germline V gives CDR1 LNHNV, CDR2 YYDKDF (reference sequence). The CDR3 spells CATSRELGDRSLRNTIYF. The CDR3 coding sequence is TGTGCCACCAGCAGAGAATTGGGGGACAGGTCTTTAAGAAACACCATATATTTT.

A single count supports this clone. This chain uses TRBV28 with TRBJ2-5; maybe TRBD2 (6 bases). With 5 bases removed from V and 0 bases from J, the gap between germline ends came to 13 bases. This CDR3 comprises 15 residues. Germline assignment: CDR1 MDHEN and CDR2 SYDVKM. CDR3 sequence (DNA): TGTGCCAGCAGTCAACTAGCAGAGTACCAAGAGACCCAGTACTTC. Translated: CASSQLAEYQETQYF.

V usage is TRBV5-8 and J usage is TRBJ2-3; a possible D gene is TRBD2 (7 bases). The V gene's germline CDR1 is SGHTS and CDR2 YDEGEE. The ends were cut back, 4 bases at V and 3 bases at J, with 9 bases in the middle. The CDR3 sequence is 13 residues long. Here the CDR3 DNA reads TGTGCCAGCAGCGGGAGGGGGACAGATACGCAGTATTTT. It encodes CASSGRGTDTQYF.

The genes are TRBV27 and TRBJ2-4; 11 bases match TRBD2. The CDR3 sequence is 14 residues long. J gave up 5 bases and V 5 bases, and 2 bases lay outside the gene matches. CDR1 and CDR2 (germline): MNHEY, SMNVEV (reference sequence). Here the CDR3 DNA reads TGTGCCAGCAGTCTACTAGCGGGAGAAAACATTCAGTACTTC. Protein: CASSLLAGENIQYF.

V is TRBV2 and J is TRBJ1-4; a possible D gene is TRBD1 (6 bases). The V end was cut by 5 bases, the J end by 7 bases, with 20 bases between. This CDR3 region has 16 residues. In germline, CDR1 is SNHLY, CDR2 FYNNEI. The CDR3 DNA follows: TGTGCCAGCAGTTCCCCGGTAGGGGGACGAGGTGAAAAACTGTTTTTT. This codes for CASSSPVGGRGEKLFF.

The count of this clone is one. The chain employs TRBV12-3 or TRBV12-4 and TRBJ2-1; no clear D. The V and J ends lost 5 bases and 9 bases respectively, with 14 bases between them. This CDR3 contains 13 residues. CDR3 bases: TGTGCCAGCAGTACCCCCGCGCCCGGTGAGCAGTTCTTC. The encoded protein is CASSTPAPGEQFF.

This chain joins TRBV4-2 and TRBJ2-5; perhaps TRBD2 as D (6 bases). From germline, CDR1 is LGHNA and CDR2 YNFKEQ. The CDR3 loop spans 16 amino acids. The V end lost 4 bases, the J end lost 4 bases, and 19 bases lay between the germline ends. The CDR3 DNA is TGTGCCAGCAGCCGCCAGTCGGGACTCGGGACAGAGACCCAGTACTTC. Translating gives CASSRQSGLGTETQYF.

This clone was counted a single time. The chain carries TRBV6-6 and TRBJ2-7; 9 bases are shared with TRBD1. Germline trimming cut 5 bases from V and 4 bases from J; bases unmatched to any gene: 9. CDR3 length equals 15 residues. Germline CDR1 is MNHNY and CDR2 is SVGAGI (reference sequence). CDR3 amino acids: CASSTPRTGVYEQYF. The CDR3 DNA follows: TGTGCCAGCAGTACCCCACGGACAGGGGTTTACGAGCAGTACTTC.

The V and J genes are TRBV2 and TRBJ1-3; TRBD1 might be the D (6 bases). Looked up from germline, CDR1 is SNHLY and CDR2 is FYNNEI. Trimming cost V 1 base and J 0 bases, with 10 bases left between them. The CDR3 runs to 16 residues. This CDR3 is CASSEGGGYSGNTIYF. The CDR3 nucleotides are TGTGCCAGCAGTGAAGGTGGGGGCTACTCTGGAAACACCATATATTTT.

This clone has only one observation. J is TRBJ2-1 and V is TRBV27; unclear D gene. The germline gives CDR1 MNHEY, CDR2 SMNVEV (reference sequence). Trimming stripped 7 bases from V and 10 bases from J, with 20 bases between. CDR3 length: 14 amino acids. The CDR3, as DNA: TGTGCCAGCATCCCCCCCGGTCGCTTCAAGGAGCAGTTCTTC. Translating it yields CASIPPGRFKEQFF.

The chain combines TRBV3-1 (or the pseudogene TRBV3-2) with TRBJ2-7; 8 nucleotides agree with TRBD2. Germline CDR1 LGHDT, CDR2 YNNKEL (reference sequence). The CDR3 runs 15 residues. V was clipped by 3 bases and J by 4 bases; unmatched bases: 8. Here the CDR3 reads CASSQGAGEGYEQYF. The CDR3 DNA reads as TGTGCCAGCAGCCAGGGAGCGGGGGAGGGGTACGAGCAGTACTTC.

The chain links TRBV5-1 to TRBJ2-5; TRBD1 agrees at 8 bases. The CDR3 covers 15 residues. Trimming took 5 bases from V and 5 from J; bases not matched to a gene: 11. Germline CDR1 is SGHRS and CDR2 is YFSETQ. CDR3 sequence: CASSGVQGARETQYF. CDR3 sequence (DNA): TGCGCCAGCAGTGGCGTGCAGGGGGCAAGGGAGACCCAGTACTTC. Filled out from reference TRBV5-1 and TRBJ2-5, the complete variable domain reads KAGVTQTPRYLIKTRGQQVTLSCSPISGHRSVSWYQQTPGQGLQFLFEYFSETQRNKGNFPGRFSGRQFSNSRSEMNVSTLELGDSALYLCASSGVQGARETQYFGPGTRLLVL.

V is TRBV30 and J is TRBJ1-3, with D unresolved. The CDR3 covers 15 residues. Germline CDR1 is GTSNPN and CDR2 is SVGIG (reference sequence). Trimming stripped 2 bases from V and 3 bases from J, with 14 bases between. For the CDR3, the DNA is TGTGCCTGGAGTCCCGCCCAGGCCGTTGGAAACACCATATATTTT. Its protein product is CAWSPAQAVGNTIYF.

V and J are TRBV14 and TRBJ2-7; 9 positions match TRBD1. Germline trimming cut 4 bases from V and 0 bases from J; bases unmatched to any gene: 10. The CDR3 contains 17 residues. Per germline, CDR1 SGHDN and CDR2 FVKESK. The CDR3 loop reads CASSLRTGARSSYEQYF. Written as DNA, the CDR3 is TGTGCCAGCAGCCTCCGGACAGGGGCTAGGAGCTCCTACGAGCAGTACTTC. The variable domain in full, with the rest retrieved from reference TRBV14 and TRBJ2-7, is EAGVTQFPSHSVIEKGQTVTLRCDPISGHDNLYWYRRVMGKEIKFLLHFVKESKQDESGMPNNRFLAERTGGTYSTLKVQPAELEDSGVYFCASSLRTGARSSYEQYFGPGTRLTVT.

CDR3 residues: CASGTGTGKWGYTF. CDR3 bases: TGTGCCAGCGGGACCGGGACAGGGAAGTGGGGCTACACCTTC. The genes are TRBV7-9 and TRBJ1-2, with 9 bases aligning to TRBD1. Germline loops: CDR1 SEHNR, CDR2 FQNEAQ (reference sequence). This CDR3 comprises 14 residues. V shed 8 bases and J 8 bases; nucleotides not matched to a gene: 12.